This T cell receptor (beta chain) came from a study of blood T cell repertoires in COVID-19. Here immunoSEQ multiplex PCR was the method, and the copy in TCRdb shows in-frame clones only, minus some. The table lists under 300,000 clones, about 90% of them singletons, with 2.1% in the top ten. CDR3 length: 13 residues. Germline V lookup: CDR1 LNHDA, CDR2 SQIVND (reference sequence). J gave up 6 bases and V 6 bases, and 5 bases lay outside the gene matches. This receptor was obtained from a woman aged 60 to 75 with COVID-19, enrolled during active disease. The V and J genes are TRBV19 and TRBJ1-5, with 7 bases aligning to TRBD1. Sequenced: peripheral blood. The CDR3 coding sequence is TGTGCCAGTAGAATGACAGGGACTCAGCCCCAGCATTTT. It is translated as CASRMTGTQPQHF.